The present TCR beta chain was sequenced within a study of T cells of healthy individuals. In its sample, this clonotype was seen many times. One entry per CDR3 protein, called by TCRdb with MiXCR from the 5' RACE reads. Of approximately 50,000 distinct CDR3 sequences listed, approximately 14% are singletons. This CDR3 region has 14 residues. V lost 1 base and J 4 bases, leaving 8 bases between the germline ends. The germline V gene encodes CDR1 KGHDR and CDR2 SFDVKD. V gene TRBV24-1 combines with J gene TRBJ2-3; no firm D call. The receptor comes from a human donor in good health. CDR3 DNA sequence: TGTGCCACCAGTGATTTTCTGGGTGCAGATACGCAGTATTTT. As protein: CATSDFLGADTQYF.